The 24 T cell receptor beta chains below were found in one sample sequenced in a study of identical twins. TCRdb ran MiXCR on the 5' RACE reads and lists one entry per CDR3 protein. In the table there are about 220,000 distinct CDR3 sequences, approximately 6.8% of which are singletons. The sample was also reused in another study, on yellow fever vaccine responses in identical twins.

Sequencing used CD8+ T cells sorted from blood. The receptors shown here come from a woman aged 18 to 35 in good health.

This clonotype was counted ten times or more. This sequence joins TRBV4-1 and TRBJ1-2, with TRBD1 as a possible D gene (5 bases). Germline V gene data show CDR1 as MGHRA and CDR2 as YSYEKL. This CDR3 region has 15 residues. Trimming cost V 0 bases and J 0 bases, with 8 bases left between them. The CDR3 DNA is TGCGCCAGCAGCCAAGAGGACAAAGCTAACTATGGCTACACCTTC. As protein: CASSQEDKANYGYTF.

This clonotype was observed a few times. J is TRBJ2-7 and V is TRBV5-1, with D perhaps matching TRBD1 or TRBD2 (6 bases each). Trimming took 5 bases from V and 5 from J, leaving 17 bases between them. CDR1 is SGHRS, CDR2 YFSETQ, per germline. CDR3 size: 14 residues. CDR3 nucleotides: TGCGCCAGCAGTTCCGACGGGGGCAGGGACGAGCAGTACTTC. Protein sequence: CASSSDGGRDEQYF.

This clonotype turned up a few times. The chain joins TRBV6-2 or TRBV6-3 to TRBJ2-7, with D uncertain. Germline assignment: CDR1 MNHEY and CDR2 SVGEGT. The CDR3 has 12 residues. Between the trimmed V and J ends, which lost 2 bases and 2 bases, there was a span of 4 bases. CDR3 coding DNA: TGTGCCAGCAGTTACGCAGCCTACGAGCAGTACGTC. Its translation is CASSYAAYEQYV.

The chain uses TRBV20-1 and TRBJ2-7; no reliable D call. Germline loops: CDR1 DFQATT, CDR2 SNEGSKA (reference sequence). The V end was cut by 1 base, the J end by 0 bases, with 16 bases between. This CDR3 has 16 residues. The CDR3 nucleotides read TGCAGTGCTAGAGGGACCGGGTACGATCACTCCTACGAGCAGTACGTC. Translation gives CSARGTGYDHSYEQYV.

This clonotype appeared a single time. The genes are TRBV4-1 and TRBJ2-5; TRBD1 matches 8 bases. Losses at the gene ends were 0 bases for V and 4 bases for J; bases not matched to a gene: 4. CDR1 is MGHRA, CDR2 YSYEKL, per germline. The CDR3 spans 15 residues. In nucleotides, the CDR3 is TGCGCCAGCAGCCAAGACGGGACAGGAGCAGAGACCCAGTACTTC. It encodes CASSQDGTGAETQYF.

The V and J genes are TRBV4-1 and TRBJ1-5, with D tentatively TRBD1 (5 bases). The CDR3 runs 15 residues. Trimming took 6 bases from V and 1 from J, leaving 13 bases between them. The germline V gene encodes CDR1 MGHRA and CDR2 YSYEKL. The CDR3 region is CASSQSQGSNQPQHF. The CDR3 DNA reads TGCGCCAGCAGTCAAAGTCAGGGAAGCAATCAGCCCCAGCATTTT.

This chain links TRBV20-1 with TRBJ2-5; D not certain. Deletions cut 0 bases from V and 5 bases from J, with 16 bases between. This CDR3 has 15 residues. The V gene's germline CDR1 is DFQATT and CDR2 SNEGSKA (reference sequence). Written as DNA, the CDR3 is TGCAGTGCTAGAGATCTTGGGCGAGTATCGGAGACCCAGTACTTC. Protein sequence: CSARDLGRVSETQYF.

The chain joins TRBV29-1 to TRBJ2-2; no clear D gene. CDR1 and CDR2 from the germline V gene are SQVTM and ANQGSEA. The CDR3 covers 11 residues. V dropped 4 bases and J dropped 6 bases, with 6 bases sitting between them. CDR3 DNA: TGCAGCGTTGGACATCCCGGGGAGCTGTTTTTT. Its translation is CSVGHPGELFF.

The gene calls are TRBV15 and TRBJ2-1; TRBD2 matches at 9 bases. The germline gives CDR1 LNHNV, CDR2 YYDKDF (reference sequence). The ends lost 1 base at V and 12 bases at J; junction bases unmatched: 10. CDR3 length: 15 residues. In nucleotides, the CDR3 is TGTGCCACCAGCAGAGGGGGGCCTAGCGGGAAGGGGCAGTTCTTC. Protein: CATSRGGPSGKGQFF.

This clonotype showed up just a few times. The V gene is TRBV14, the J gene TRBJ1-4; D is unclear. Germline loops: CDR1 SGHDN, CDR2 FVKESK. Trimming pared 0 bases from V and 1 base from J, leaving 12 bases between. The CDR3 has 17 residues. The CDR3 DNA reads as TGTGCCAGCAGCCAAGAGGGGAGGGATGGAACTAATGAAAAACTGTTTTTT. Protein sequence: CASSQEGRDGTNEKLFF.

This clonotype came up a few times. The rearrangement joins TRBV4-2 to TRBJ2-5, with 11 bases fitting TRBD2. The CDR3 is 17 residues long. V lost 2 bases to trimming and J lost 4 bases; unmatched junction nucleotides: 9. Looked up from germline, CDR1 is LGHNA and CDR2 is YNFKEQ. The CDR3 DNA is TGTGCCAGCAGCCAAACTAGCGGGGGTAGACGGTTAGAGACCCAGTACTTC. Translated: CASSQTSGGRRLETQYF.

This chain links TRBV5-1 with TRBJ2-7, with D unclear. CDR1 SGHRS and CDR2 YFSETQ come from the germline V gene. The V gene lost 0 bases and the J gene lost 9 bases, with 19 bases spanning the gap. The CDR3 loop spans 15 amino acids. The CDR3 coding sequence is TGCGCCAGCAGCTTGGAGTGGGAACCCGGTGGCCCGCAGTACTTC. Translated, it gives CASSLEWEPGGPQYF.

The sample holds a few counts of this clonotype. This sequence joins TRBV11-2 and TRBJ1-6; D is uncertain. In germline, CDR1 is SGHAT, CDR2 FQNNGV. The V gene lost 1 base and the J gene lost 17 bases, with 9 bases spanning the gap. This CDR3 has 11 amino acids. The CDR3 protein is CASSLGADFHF. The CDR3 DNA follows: TGTGCCAGCAGCTTAGGAGCAGACTTCCACTTT.

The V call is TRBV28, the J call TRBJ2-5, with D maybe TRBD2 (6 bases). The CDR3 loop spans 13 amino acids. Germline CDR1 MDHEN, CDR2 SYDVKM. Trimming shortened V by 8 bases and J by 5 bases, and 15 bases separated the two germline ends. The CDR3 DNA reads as TGTGCCAGCGGGGGAGGACACGCCGAGACCCAGTACTTC. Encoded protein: CASGGGHAETQYF.

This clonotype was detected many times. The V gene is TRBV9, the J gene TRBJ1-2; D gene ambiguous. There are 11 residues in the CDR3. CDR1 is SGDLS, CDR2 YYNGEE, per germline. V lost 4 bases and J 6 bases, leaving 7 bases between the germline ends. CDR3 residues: CASSPRNGYTF. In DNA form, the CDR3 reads TGTGCCAGCAGCCCACGGAATGGCTACACCTTC.

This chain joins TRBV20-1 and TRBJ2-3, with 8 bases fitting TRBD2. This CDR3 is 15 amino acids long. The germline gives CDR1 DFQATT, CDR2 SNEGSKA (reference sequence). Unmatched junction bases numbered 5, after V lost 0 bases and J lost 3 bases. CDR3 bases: TGCAGTGCTAGAGACGGGGCTAGCGGGACAGATACGCAGTATTTT. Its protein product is CSARDGASGTDTQYF.

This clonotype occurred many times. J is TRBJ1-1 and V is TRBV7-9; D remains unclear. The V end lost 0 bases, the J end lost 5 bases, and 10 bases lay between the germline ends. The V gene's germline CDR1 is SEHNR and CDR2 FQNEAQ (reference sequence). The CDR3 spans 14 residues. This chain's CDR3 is CASSLASSGTEAFF. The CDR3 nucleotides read TGTGCCAGCAGCTTAGCCAGTTCGGGTACTGAAGCTTTCTTT.

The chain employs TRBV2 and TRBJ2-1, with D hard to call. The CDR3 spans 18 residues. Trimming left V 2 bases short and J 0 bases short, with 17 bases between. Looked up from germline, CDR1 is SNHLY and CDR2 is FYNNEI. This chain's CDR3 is CASSERRLGYNSYNEQFF. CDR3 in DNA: TGTGCCAGCAGTGAACGACGGTTGGGGTATAACTCCTACAATGAGCAGTTCTTC.

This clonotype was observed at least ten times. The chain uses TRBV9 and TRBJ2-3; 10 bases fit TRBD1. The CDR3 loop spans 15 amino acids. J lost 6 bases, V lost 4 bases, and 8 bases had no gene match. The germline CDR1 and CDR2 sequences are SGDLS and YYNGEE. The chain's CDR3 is CASSPGQGTRDTQYF. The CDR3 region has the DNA TGTGCCAGCAGCCCGGGACAGGGGACAAGGGATACGCAGTATTTT.

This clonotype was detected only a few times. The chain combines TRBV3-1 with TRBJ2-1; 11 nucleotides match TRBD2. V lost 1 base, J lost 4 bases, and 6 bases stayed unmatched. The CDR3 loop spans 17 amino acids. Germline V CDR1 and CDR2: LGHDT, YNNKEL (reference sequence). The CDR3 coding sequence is TGTGCCAGCAGCCAAGGAATTAGCGGGGGGGCTTACAATGAGCAGTTCTTC. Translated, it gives CASSQGISGGAYNEQFF.

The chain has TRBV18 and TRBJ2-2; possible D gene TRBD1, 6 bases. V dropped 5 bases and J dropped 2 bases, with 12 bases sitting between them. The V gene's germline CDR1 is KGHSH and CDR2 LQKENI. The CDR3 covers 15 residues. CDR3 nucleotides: TGTGCCAGCTCAACCGGGACAATTAACACCGGGGAGCTGTTTTTT. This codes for CASSTGTINTGELFF.

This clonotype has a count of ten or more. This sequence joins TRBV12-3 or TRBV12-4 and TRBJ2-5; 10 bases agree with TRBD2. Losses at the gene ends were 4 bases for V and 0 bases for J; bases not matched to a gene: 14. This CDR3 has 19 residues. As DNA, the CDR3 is TGTGCCAGCAGTTCCCCAGCGCCTAGCGGGGGACTGTACCAAGAGACCCAGTACTTC. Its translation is CASSSPAPSGGLYQETQYF.

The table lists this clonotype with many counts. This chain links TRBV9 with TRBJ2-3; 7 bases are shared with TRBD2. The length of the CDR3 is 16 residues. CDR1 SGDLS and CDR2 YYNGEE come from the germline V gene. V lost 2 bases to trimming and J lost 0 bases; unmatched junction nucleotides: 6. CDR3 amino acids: CASSVRGGGSTDTQYF. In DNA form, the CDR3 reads TGTGCCAGCAGCGTTAGGGGCGGGGGTAGCACAGATACGCAGTATTTT.

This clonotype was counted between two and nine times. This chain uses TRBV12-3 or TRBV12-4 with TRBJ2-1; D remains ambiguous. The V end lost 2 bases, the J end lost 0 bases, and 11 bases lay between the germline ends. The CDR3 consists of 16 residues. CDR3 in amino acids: CASSLPGLSSYNEQFF. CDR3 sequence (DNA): TGTGCCAGCAGTTTACCGGGTCTAAGCTCCTACAATGAGCAGTTCTTC.